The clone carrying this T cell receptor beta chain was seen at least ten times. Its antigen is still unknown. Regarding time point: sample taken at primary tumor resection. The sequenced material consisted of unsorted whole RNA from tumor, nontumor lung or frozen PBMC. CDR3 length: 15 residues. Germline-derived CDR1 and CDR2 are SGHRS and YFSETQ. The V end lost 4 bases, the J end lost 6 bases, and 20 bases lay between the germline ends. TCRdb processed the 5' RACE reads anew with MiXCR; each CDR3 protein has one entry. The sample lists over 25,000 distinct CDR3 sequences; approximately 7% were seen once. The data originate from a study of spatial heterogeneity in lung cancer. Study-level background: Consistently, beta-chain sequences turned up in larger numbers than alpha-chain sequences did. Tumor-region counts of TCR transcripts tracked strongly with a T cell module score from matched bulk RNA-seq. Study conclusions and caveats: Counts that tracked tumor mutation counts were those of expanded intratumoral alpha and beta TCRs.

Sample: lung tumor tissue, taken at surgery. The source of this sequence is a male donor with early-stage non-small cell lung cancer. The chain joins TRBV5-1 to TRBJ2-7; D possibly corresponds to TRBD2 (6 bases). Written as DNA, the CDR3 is TGCGCCAGCAGCCCGGACTACCCTAGAATCTCCGAGCAGTACTTC. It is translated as CASSPDYPRISEQYF.